This T cell receptor (beta chain) appears in the sequencing data of a study of human T cells and chemical hapten exposure. As for the study in general: TCR yields per sample varied, mainly owing to small pooled library volume differences. Whole-study results and caveats: High-frequency TCRs, those above 1 in 1000, stayed the same after DPC sensitization.

As the library was built, unique molecular identifiers were attached to individual cDNA molecules. As originally analysed: Approximately 100,000 TCRs per sample was the median, with a range of about 20,000 to 750,000. Using its own MiXCR run on the reads, TCRdb lists one record per CDR3 protein. In this record, the V and J calls reflect TCRdb's handling and not the investigators' own analysis. The table has about 120,000 distinct CDR3 sequences, more than 8.5% seen once. Total RNA was extracted from unfractionated whole blood. Points on this clonotype: Its antigen is still unknown.

Specimen: whole blood. The TCR was taken from a human donor in good health. Some clones in this sample may be carry-over from other donors' samples.

The CDR3 nucleotides read TGTGCCAGCAGCTTGCCTCGGGACTCCACCTACGAGCAGTACTTC. Translating it yields CASSLPRDSTYEQYF. The chain employs TRBV5-4 and TRBJ2-7; D is possibly TRBD2 (6 bases). CDR1 SGHNT and CDR2 YYREEE come from the germline V gene (reference sequence). The CDR3 covers 15 residues. V gave up 1 base and J gave up 2 bases, with 13 bases separating them. The full variable domain, completed using reference TRBV5-4 and TRBJ2-7, is ETGVTQSPTHLIKTRGQQVTLRCSSQSGHNTVSWYQQALGQGPQFIFQYYREEENGRGNFPPRFSGLQFPNYSSELNVNALELDDSALYLCASSLPRDSTYEQYFGPGTRLTVT.